Sequencing of this T cell receptor beta chain was carried out in a study of T cell repertoires in cytomegalovirus infection. Trimming took 3 bases from V and 0 from J, leaving 9 bases between them. The CDR3 contains 15 residues. CDR1 is MNHEY and CDR2 is SMNVEV in the germline V gene (reference sequence). Study observations and caveats: HLA-C-restricted TCR beta clonotypes specific for CMV led the ex vivo response.

This clonotype came up a few times. The antigen is unknown. TCRdb used MiXCR to reprocess the reads, holding one entry per CDR3 protein. The sample lists about 570,000 distinct CDR3 sequences; roughly 43% were seen once. This receptor was obtained from a human donor in good health (CMV status not recorded). Some clones in this sample may be carry-over from other donors' samples. Sequenced here: cultured PBMCs, sampled from culture after CMV antigen stimulation. This chain uses TRBV27 with TRBJ2-1; D is unclear. CDR3 residues: CASSFIAPSYNEQFF. DNA for the CDR3: TGTGCCAGCAGTTTTATCGCCCCCTCCTACAATGAGCAGTTCTTC.